Sequencing of this T cell receptor (beta chain) was carried out in a study of control samples from healthy donors and cancer patients. This CDR3 region has 16 residues. J gave up 5 bases and V 4 bases, and 13 bases lay outside the gene matches. Germline V CDR1 and CDR2: KGHSH, LQKENI. The data were produced by immunoSEQ multiplex PCR, yet TCRdb's version contains in-frame clones alone and is incomplete. The sample consists of roughly 200,000 clones, about 90% of them appearing once. Sequencing was carried out using blood. This rearrangement joins TRBV18 to TRBJ2-7, with 8 bases aligning to TRBD1. This sequence was found in a man aged 25-45 years in good health. The CDR3 nucleotides read TGTGCCAGCTCACTGCGGCCGGGACAGGTAGACCACGAGCAGTACTTC. Translating it yields CASSLRPGQVDHEQYF.